This T cell receptor (beta chain) was sequenced for a study of cytomegalovirus exposure and HLA in healthy donors. With 60 Vbeta and 13 Jbeta primers, the PCR was carried out. Repertoires were generated with immunoSEQ multiplex PCR, while TCRdb's copy carries only in-frame clones and drops some. The sample has about 140,000 clones. Study conclusions and caveats: Later on, an analysis found that several of the most significant clusters appeared to be linked to common viral pathogens, which included parvovirus B19.

Each donor was healthy, and each was a bone marrow donor. Donors were ostensibly healthy at sampling, although undocumented immune exposures were probable. CDR3 size: 14 residues. CDR1 and CDR2 from the germline V gene are PRHDT and FYEKMQ (reference sequence). V shed 11 bases, J shed 9 bases, and the junction held 11 bases outside the gene matches. A remark on this clone: Antigen specificity is unknown.

This clonotype originated in a male donor in good health and CMV-seronegative. The sequenced sample consisted of PBMCs. The chain links TRBV13 to TRBJ2-1; TRBD2 matches 12 bases. Here the CDR3 DNA reads TGTGCCGCCATGACTAGCGGGAGTCCTGGTGAGCAGTTCTTC. Its translation is CAAMTSGSPGEQFF.